Below, 22 T cell receptor beta chains from the same sample are listed, as sequenced in a study of cytomegalovirus exposure and HLA in healthy donors. It was with 60 Vbeta and 13 Jbeta primers that the PCR ran. The assay was immunoSEQ multiplex PCR, and TCRdb's table has in-frame clones only and misses some. In total, the table holds about 72,000 clones. Sequenced material: PBMCs. These receptors were taken from a man aged 40-49 years in good health and CMV-seronegative.

The rearrangement joins TRBV19 to TRBJ2-1; D not resolved. CDR1 is LNHDA, CDR2 SQIVND, per germline (reference sequence). There are 15 residues in the CDR3. The V and J ends lost 2 bases and 7 bases respectively, with 15 bases between them. CDR3 loop: CASSITDQYVNEQFF. In nucleotides, the CDR3 is TGTGCCAGTAGTATAACAGACCAGTATGTGAATGAGCAGTTCTTC.

The chain uses TRBV5-1 and TRBJ2-7; 7 bases map to TRBD1. The CDR3 spans 12 residues. The germline V gene encodes CDR1 SGHRS and CDR2 YFSETQ. The V gene end was trimmed by 4 bases and the J gene end by 5 bases; junction bases not matched to a gene: 3. The CDR3 spells CASSPGTDEQYF. The CDR3 region has the DNA TGCGCCAGCAGCCCTGGGACAGACGAGCAGTACTTC.

The rearrangement links TRBV11-3 to TRBJ2-5; tentatively, D is TRBD1 (6 bases). Trimming cost V 1 base and J 0 bases, with 18 bases left between them. The CDR3 length is 18 residues. Germline V gene sequence: CDR1 SGHNT, CDR2 YENEEA. The CDR3 region is CASSLVRAGATNQETQYF. The CDR3 region has the DNA TGTGCCAGCAGCTTAGTGAGGGCAGGGGCCACCAACCAAGAGACCCAGTACTTC.

The V gene is TRBV7-3, the J gene TRBJ1-5; maybe TRBD1 (5 bases). The V gene lost 0 bases and the J gene lost 10 bases, with 10 bases spanning the gap. The CDR3 loop spans 13 amino acids. Germline-derived CDR1 and CDR2 are SGHTA and FQGTGA. This CDR3 is CASSLTGQGPQHF. The DNA of the CDR3 is TGTGCCAGCAGCTTAACAGGCCAGGGACCCCAGCATTTT.

This chain uses TRBV30 with TRBJ2-1; 11 positions agree with TRBD2. This CDR3 has 15 amino acids. V dropped 4 bases and J dropped 5; count of bases not matched to a gene: 7. The germline V gene has CDR1 GTSNPN and CDR2 SVGIG (reference sequence). CDR3 residues: CAWMSGTSGHNEQFF. Here the CDR3 DNA reads TGTGCCTGGATGTCCGGGACTAGCGGTCACAATGAGCAGTTCTTC.

This chain connects TRBV5-6 to TRBJ1-6, with 7 bases identical to TRBD1. With V trimmed by 4 bases and J by 8 bases, 6 bases remained unmatched. Germline assignment: CDR1 SGHDT and CDR2 YYEEEE. CDR3 length equals 14 residues. The CDR3 protein is CASSAGTAYSPLHF. CDR3 sequence (DNA): TGTGCCAGCAGCGCCGGGACAGCATATTCACCCCTCCACTTT. The entire variable domain, with the rest obtained from reference TRBV5-6 and TRBJ1-6, is as follows: DAGVTQSPTHLIKTRGQQVTLRCSPKSGHDTVSWYQQALGQGPQFIFQYYEEEERQRGNFPDRFSGHQFPNYSSELNVNALLLGDSALYLCASSAGTAYSPLHFGNGTRLTVT.

The CDR3 DNA reads as TGTGCCAGCTCCCCAGCCCAGGGAAATAGAAACACTGAAGCTTTCTTT. Protein product: CASSPAQGNRNTEAFF. The chain combines TRBV18 with TRBJ1-1, with a possible D match to TRBD1 (5 bases). V lost 6 bases to trimming and J lost 2 bases, with 19 bases between them. The CDR3 runs 16 residues. Germline CDR1 is KGHSH and CDR2 is LQKENI.

V gene TRBV5-4 combines with J gene TRBJ2-3, with 7 bases that match TRBD1. V lost 2 bases to trimming and J lost 2 bases; unmatched junction nucleotides: 2. The germline CDR1 and CDR2 sequences are SGHNT and YYREEE (reference sequence). The CDR3 has 14 amino acids. The CDR3 sequence: CASSLGTATDTQYF. DNA of the CDR3: TGTGCCAGCAGCTTAGGGACAGCCACAGATACGCAGTATTTT.

The J gene is TRBJ1-2, the V gene TRBV9; D remains unclear. CDR1 and CDR2 from the germline V gene are SGDLS and YYNGEE. This CDR3 is 12 amino acids long. V lost 1 base and J lost 7, with 8 bases in between. The CDR3 nucleotides read TGTGCCAGCAGCGTACGCGGGCGTGGCTACACCTTC. Amino acids: CASSVRGRGYTF.

The V gene is TRBV7-6, the J gene TRBJ2-2; 12 bases are shared with TRBD2. This CDR3 region has 20 residues. From germline, CDR1 is SGHVS and CDR2 FNYEAQ. V dropped 4 bases and J dropped 0; count of bases not matched to a gene: 12. CDR3 sequence reads: CASSSLPSLAGGTNTGELFF. The DNA for the CDR3 is TGTGCCAGCAGCTCACTACCCTCGCTAGCGGGGGGGACGAACACCGGGGAGCTGTTTTTT. The whole variable domain, remainder taken from reference TRBV7-6 and TRBJ2-2, is GAGVSQSPRYKVTKRGQDVALRCDPISGHVSLYWYRQALGQGPEFLTYFNYEAQQDKSGLPNDRFSAERPEGSISTLTIQRTEQRDSAMYRCASSSLPSLAGGTNTGELFFGEGSRLTVL.

The gene calls are TRBV28 and TRBJ2-7; a weak D match, TRBD1 (5 bases). The CDR3 loop spans 11 amino acids. Trimming took 8 bases from V and 5 from J, leaving 10 bases between them. Germline loops: CDR1 MDHEN, CDR2 SYDVKM. CDR3 DNA: TGTGCCAGCGAAGACAGCAACGAGCAGTACTTC. Translation: CASEDSNEQYF.

The V and J genes are TRBV19 and TRBJ1-1; D is undetermined. This CDR3 has 14 residues. Germline loops: CDR1 LNHDA, CDR2 SQIVND (reference sequence). V lost 4 bases and J 0 bases, leaving 9 bases between the germline ends. CDR3 nucleotides: TGTGCCAGTAGTAAGGTACAGATGAACACTGAAGCTTTCTTT. It is translated as CASSKVQMNTEAFF.

The rearrangement uses TRBV19 and TRBJ2-1; 8 nucleotides line up with TRBD2. With 7 bases clipped from V and 8 bases from J, the junction kept 31 bases outside the gene matches. Germline V CDR1 and CDR2: LNHDA, SQIVND (reference sequence). CDR3 length: 21 amino acids. In DNA, the CDR3 is TGTGCCAGTAAGCGGGGGTTCCTAGACGTCTCTCGTCCCCTCATGACGGATGAGCAGTTCTTC. It codes for CASKRGFLDVSRPLMTDEQFF. The full variable domain, its missing parts supplied by reference TRBV19 and TRBJ2-1, is DGGITQSPKYLFRKEGQNVTLSCEQNLNHDAMYWYRQDPGQGLRLIYYSQIVNDFQKGDIAEGYSVSREKKESFPLTVTSAQKNPTAFYLCASKRGFLDVSRPLMTDEQFFGPGTRLTVL.

The V and J genes are TRBV4-1 and TRBJ1-4; D not resolved. The CDR3 contains 13 residues. Per the germline V gene, CDR1 is MGHRA and CDR2 is YSYEKL. The V end lost 4 bases, the J end lost 8 bases, and 11 bases lay between the germline ends. CDR3 DNA: TGCGCCAGCAGCCGGTGGAGAGGCGAAAAACTGTTTTTT. Encoded protein: CASSRWRGEKLFF.

J is TRBJ2-7 and V is TRBV2; TRBD1 agrees at 10 bases. CDR1 is SNHLY and CDR2 is FYNNEI in the germline V gene. The J segment lost 6 bases and the V segment lost 3 bases, leaving 8 bases of the junction unmatched. The CDR3 runs to 15 residues. The CDR3 region is CASSDRDRGAGEQYF. The CDR3 region has the DNA TGTGCCAGCAGTGACCGGGACAGGGGCGCTGGCGAGCAGTACTTC.

Note on this clone: The sample has other DNA sequences that encode this CDR3 too. In nucleotides, the CDR3 is TGTGCCAGCTCACCTGGACAGGGCGCTGAAGCTTTCTTT. Protein: CASSPGQGAEAFF. The rearrangement uses TRBV18 and TRBJ1-1; 8 bases are shared with TRBD1. Per germline, CDR1 KGHSH and CDR2 LQKENI. V shed 3 bases, J shed 6 bases, and the junction held 3 bases outside the gene matches. This CDR3 region has 13 residues.

The V and J genes are TRBV5-1 and TRBJ2-1; 11 bases line up with TRBD2. This CDR3 has 15 residues. Germline V gives CDR1 SGHRS, CDR2 YFSETQ. The trim removed 4 bases at V and 5 bases at J, leaving 5 bases unmatched. CDR3 in DNA: TGCGCCAGCAGCCGGGGGACTAGCGGTAACAATGAGCAGTTCTTC. It is translated as CASSRGTSGNNEQFF.

This chain uses TRBV14 with TRBJ1-1; D is uncertain. The ends were cut back, 2 bases at V and 1 base at J, with 5 bases in the middle. CDR1 is SGHDN and CDR2 is FVKESK in the germline V gene. The length of the CDR3 is 13 residues. The CDR3 region has the DNA TGTGCCAGCAGCCAATCGAGGAACACTGAAGCTTTCTTT. This encodes CASSQSRNTEAFF.

The V call is TRBV6-5, the J call TRBJ1-4; a weak D match, TRBD1 (5 bases). Per the germline V gene, CDR1 is MNHEY and CDR2 is SVGAGI. This CDR3 is 14 amino acids long. Trimming left V 0 bases short and J 5 bases short, with 7 bases between. CDR3 nucleotides: TGTGCCAGCAGTTACTCGGAGGGGAATGAAAAACTGTTTTTT. Its protein is CASSYSEGNEKLFF.

The rearrangement joins TRBV5-1 to TRBJ2-5; the match to TRBD2 covers 13 bases. Germline lookup yields CDR1 SGHRS and CDR2 YFSETQ. V lost 0 bases, J lost 2 bases, and 4 bases stayed unmatched. CDR3 length: 17 residues. CDR3 protein: CASSLALAGGLQETQYF. DNA for the CDR3: TGCGCCAGCAGCTTGGCACTAGCGGGGGGGCTACAAGAGACCCAGTACTTC. The complete variable domain, with remaining parts taken from reference TRBV5-1 and TRBJ2-5, reads KAGVTQTPRYLIKTRGQQVTLSCSPISGHRSVSWYQQTPGQGLQFLFEYFSETQRNKGNFPGRFSGRQFSNSRSEMNVSTLELGDSALYLCASSLALAGGLQETQYFGPGTRLLVL.

This chain joins TRBV5-1 and TRBJ1-1, with D maybe TRBD1 (5 bases). Deletions cut 1 base from V and 1 base from J, with 11 bases between. The CDR3 extends over 15 amino acids. The germline V gene has CDR1 SGHRS and CDR2 YFSETQ. The DNA of the CDR3 is TGCGCCAGCAGCTTGATAGGGGCCGAGAACACTGAAGCTTTCTTT. Translated, it gives CASSLIGAENTEAFF.

The rearrangement joins TRBV4-1 to TRBJ1-2; D possibly corresponds to TRBD1 (6 bases). The CDR3 is made up of 15 amino acids. V was cut by 0 bases and J by 0 bases, with 8 bases left in between. CDR1 MGHRA and CDR2 YSYEKL come from the germline V gene. The DNA for the CDR3 is TGCGCCAGCAGCCAAGAAACAGGGACTAACTATGGCTACACCTTC. Translating it yields CASSQETGTNYGYTF.